This T cell receptor beta chain is from a study of regulatory T cells in long-lasting Graves disease. The study's findings and limits: Sample size, which was small, may have reduced accuracy. TRBV28, TRBJ1-2 and TRBJ2-5 were favored in persistent disease.

This CDR3 spans 12 amino acids. Germline CDR1 MNHEY, CDR2 SVGEGT. Trimming stripped 8 bases from V and 4 bases from J, with 11 bases between. This clonotype has more than one count but fewer than ten. Antigen unknown. Arm-PCR of CDR3 regions and iRepertoire HTBI primers were the basis on which TCR beta libraries were built. TCRdb re-analysed the multiplex PCR reads in MiXCR, keeping a single row per CDR3 protein. Altogether about 660,000 distinct CDR3 sequences are present, around 32% being singletons, with the ten largest covering about 42%. Specified time point: persistent/refractory GD, antithyroid drugs over 5 years with positive TRAb. TCR sequences were obtained from RNA taken from PBMCs.

The receptor's source is a female donor with Graves disease. Sequences were derived from peripheral blood mononuclear cells (PBMCs), sampled when the disease was refractory, from a patient treated with antithyroid drugs. This rearrangement joins TRBV6-2 or TRBV6-3 to TRBJ1-2; unclear D gene. The CDR3 DNA reads as TGTGCCAGCTCCCGGGGAATCTATGGCTACACCTTC. Its translation: CASSRGIYGYTF.